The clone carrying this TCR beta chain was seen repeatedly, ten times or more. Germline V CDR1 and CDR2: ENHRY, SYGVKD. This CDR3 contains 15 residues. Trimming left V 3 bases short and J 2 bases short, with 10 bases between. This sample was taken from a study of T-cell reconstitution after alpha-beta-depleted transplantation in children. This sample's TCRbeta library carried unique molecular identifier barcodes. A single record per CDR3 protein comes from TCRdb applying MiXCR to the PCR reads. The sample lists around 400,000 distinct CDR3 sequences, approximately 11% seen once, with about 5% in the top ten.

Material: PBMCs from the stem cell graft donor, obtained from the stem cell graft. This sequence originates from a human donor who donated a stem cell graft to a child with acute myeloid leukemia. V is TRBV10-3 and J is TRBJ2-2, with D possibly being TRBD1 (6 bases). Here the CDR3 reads CAISDRDINTGELFF. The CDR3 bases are TGTGCCATCAGTGACCGGGACATAAACACCGGGGAGCTGTTTTTT.